Detailed here is one T cell receptor beta chain. The antigen this receptor binds is unknown. No base qualities exist here, and no much larger clone lies one base off it. This sample stems from a study of radiation and T cells in renal cell carcinoma (dated by TCRdb to 2018 to 2021). Context from the whole study: Samples were obtained from a clinical trial, in which 15 Gy stereotactic body radiation therapy was delivered to primary renal cell carcinomas and nephrectomy was performed 4 weeks later. In total, 53 samples underwent TCR beta sequencing: around 26 tumors plus 27 peripheral blood samples. Across all 55 or so samples, approximately 4,000,000 unique CDR3 nucleotide sequences, encoding 2 million to 3 million unique CDR3 amino acid sequences, were identified.

Looking up the germline V gene yields CDR1 SNHLY and CDR2 FYNNEI. Clipping removes 7 bases from V and 10 bases from J, with 12 as the unmatched junction base count. The CDR3 starts with the cysteine, ends with the phenylalanine, and has 14 residues. Only the CDR3 region is kept as DNA, spanning 42 bases read in frame from base 1. Explained via the paper, the time point label denotes: baseline pretreatment blood. The treatment or condition label, read with the paper, signifies: 15 Gy SBRT to primary tumor, nephrectomy 4 weeks later. To follow tumor-enriched clonotypes, serial peripheral blood was collected from radiation-treated patients at baseline and at 2 weeks and 4 weeks after SBRT. Every patient's renal cell carcinoma showed clear cell pathology. Genomic DNA for TCR sequencing was prepared using the QIAamp DNA Blood Mini Kit (Qiagen). Only samples passing all quality control checks were included in the analyses.

What the work shows at the level of the full study, not this receptor alone: Effects of radiation dose or scheduling on the TCR repertoire could not be addressed with the single-armed trial design. Blood repertoire dynamics were not followed beyond 4 weeks after treatment. Top tumor clonotypes rose in blood from baseline to 2 weeks post-radiation, then contracted by 4 weeks, suggesting transient expansion of tumor-resident clones. Because pretreatment tumor biopsies were not available, the study could not determine whether clonotypes were already present within the tumor at baseline.

Following the manufacturer's recommendations, the immunoSEQ kit was used to generate TCR beta libraries from genomic DNA. To prepare libraries, a first multiplex PCR with proprietary primers was run, followed by a second PCR that added unique barcodes, and a bead cleanup was done after each round. A kit-provided positive control reaction and a negative control reaction were included in every sample batch. The final libraries were assessed on an Agilent 4200 TapeStation D1000 ScreenTape, pooled by volume, and quantified by qPCR. An Illumina NextSeq500 fitted with a MidOutput 150-cycle cartridge performed the sequencing, running 156 Read1 cycles and 15 Index1 cycles with the kit's custom primers. The pooled library was loaded at 0.8 to 1 pM, with a roughly 22% PhiX control spiked in. The paper's processing steps were these. Vendor-processed data were analyzed in R, and a clonotype was defined as all T cells sharing the same CDR3 nucleotide sequence. For clone abundance analyses, frequencies were normalized to the 10,000 most abundant clones per sample. Public T cell clones, which averaged fewer than five per sample, were removed prior to analysis. Tumor-enriched clonotypes and baseline blood-enriched clonotypes were defined as those with an abundance difference of at least 32-fold between compartments. A beta-binomial differential abundance model was applied to find clonotypes that expanded or contracted between blood time points. The Baroni-Urbani and Buser coefficient was used to measure tumor-blood repertoire similarity, and groups were compared with two-tailed Wilcoxon tests in R. TCRdb holds this immuneACCESS table with in-frame rearrangements only. Some clones are missing; in checked studies, unresolved V genes explain under half, and the rest has no known cause. That table gives V, J and clone size, and the DNA gave D and trimming. Present in this sample are some 150,000 clones, roughly 85% of which were seen just once. Under 25% of the sample is in the top ten clones.

Sample: blood, taken from a patient whose treatment included radiotherapy and nephrectomy. Recombination linked TRBV2 to TRBJ2-1; the central 8 bases match TRBD1. The receptor comes from a woman aged 50 to 65 with renal cell carcinoma. The CDR3 protein sequence reads: CASTNGAGGSEQFF. At the DNA level, the sequence is TGTGCCAGCACGAACGGGGCAGGGGGCTCGGAGCAGTTCTTC.